This T cell receptor (beta chain) came from a study of OX40 agonist ivuxolimab in advanced cancers. Study results and caveats: The specificity for antigen of the expanded peripheral T cells was not determined.

Assay used: immunoSEQ multiplex PCR; TCRdb lists only in-frame clones, some missing. This table holds 65,000 to 80,000 clones, around 80% found once. The table lists this clone with a few counts. Its antigen is currently unknown. This receptor was obtained from an adult with an advanced solid tumor such as melanoma, head and neck, liver or kidney cancer. Sequences were derived from CD4+ or CD8+ T cells sorted from blood, sampled in a trial of the OX40 agonist ivuxolimab.

DNA of the CDR3: TGTGCCATCAGGGACAGGGGGGACTATGGCTACACCTTC. Amino acids: CAIRDRGDYGYTF. V is TRBV10-3 and J is TRBJ1-2; 10 bases match TRBD1. The CDR3 contains 13 residues. The V gene end was trimmed by 6 bases and the J gene end by 3 bases; junction bases not matched to a gene: 1. The germline V gene has CDR1 ENHRY and CDR2 SYGVKD.